This record concerns one T cell receptor (beta chain) sequence. The antigen is undetermined. The CDR3 contains 16 residues. The germline gives CDR1 SGDLS, CDR2 YYNGEE. Trimming took 0 bases from V and 2 from J; bases not matched to a gene: 7. The PCR was carried out with 60 Vbeta primers and 13 Jbeta primers. Some clones are missing from TCRdb's copy, which holds only in-frame ones; the method was immunoSEQ multiplex PCR. The sample records roughly 160,000 clones, roughly 80% being singletons. The data belong to a study of cytomegalovirus exposure and HLA in healthy donors. Background on the study: Of the donors genotyped, several hundred in all, about 80% fell in the Caucasian-associated ancestry cluster.

Study outcomes and limitations: A missense DCLRE1C variant was associated with V- and J-gene trimming of TCR beta chains in a later analysis, and an independent cohort replicated the association. CMV serostatus was the only immune exposure information that was available. The study labeled approximately 150 TCR beta chains cytomegalovirus-associated.

This rearrangement joins TRBV9 to TRBJ2-7; 8 nucleotides match TRBD1. The source material was PBMCs. This TCR came from a middle-aged woman in good health and CMV-seropositive. The chain's CDR3 is CASSVGWGTGPYEQYF. CDR3 nucleotide sequence: TGTGCCAGCAGCGTAGGGTGGGGGACAGGACCCTACGAGCAGTACTTC.